These 8 T cell receptor beta chains originate from one sample sequenced in a study of T cells in Graves' hyperthyroidism and ophthalmopathy. RNA transcripts were the template for amplifying TCR beta CDR3 regions. With the HTBI primer set, the TCR CDR3 went through a first round of RT-PCR. TCRdb itself ran the multiplex PCR reads through MiXCR, one entry per CDR3 protein. The sample carries about 290,000 distinct CDR3 sequences, roughly 15% recorded once. Source material: blood. Receptors were obtained from a middle-aged woman with Graves' hyperthyroidism.

The chain links TRBV19 to TRBJ1-5; 7 bases fit TRBD1. The CDR3 spans 14 residues. Germline CDR1 reads LNHDA; CDR2 reads SQIVND (reference sequence). V shed 6 bases and J 5 bases; nucleotides not matched to a gene: 7. The CDR3: CASSKTGDYQPQHF. The CDR3 DNA is TGTGCCAGTAGCAAAACAGGGGATTATCAGCCCCAGCATTTT.

The sample holds many counts of this clonotype. V usage is TRBV12-3 or TRBV12-4 and J usage is TRBJ2-6; D unresolved. Trimming pared 4 bases from V and 0 bases from J, leaving 10 bases between. The CDR3 is 16 amino acids. The CDR3 spells CASSSGRYSGANVLTF. The CDR3 DNA is TGTGCCAGCAGTTCCGGACGGTACTCTGGGGCCAACGTCCTGACTTTC.

The chain carries TRBV6-1 and TRBJ2-4, with D maybe TRBD1 (6 bases). V shed 6 bases and J shed 4 bases, with 13 bases lying between them. The CDR3 loop spans 14 amino acids. Germline loops: CDR1 MNHNS, CDR2 SASEGT. The CDR3 DNA reads as TGTGCCAGCAGGCCCCGAAGGGGGAAAAACATTCAGTACTTC. It yields the protein CASRPRRGKNIQYF.

This rearrangement joins TRBV19 to TRBJ2-2; possibly TRBD1 for D (5 bases). Per the germline V gene, CDR1 is LNHDA and CDR2 is SQIVND (reference sequence). The CDR3 has 12 amino acids. Trimming shortened V by 7 bases and J by 6 bases, and 9 bases separated the two germline ends. DNA for the CDR3: TGTGCCAGTACCAGGGTTGCCGGGGAGCTGTTTTTT. Protein: CASTRVAGELFF.

The rearrangement uses TRBV4-2 and TRBJ2-4, with 8 bases fitting TRBD2. The V and J ends lost 1 base and 6 bases, in that order; junction bases with no gene match: 8. This CDR3 has 16 amino acids. Germline V CDR1 and CDR2: LGHNA, YNFKEQ. CDR3 sequence (DNA): TGTGCCAGCAGCCAAGCTTTACTACGGGGGGGAAACATTCAGTACTTC. Encoded protein: CASSQALLRGGNIQYF.

This clonotype was seen only a few times. The chain links TRBV3-1 to TRBJ1-2; D uncertain. This CDR3 spans 13 amino acids. The germline CDR1 and CDR2 sequences are LGHDT and YNNKEL (reference sequence). V lost 1 base to trimming and J lost 4 bases, with 7 bases between them. The CDR3 spells CASSQVHGYGYTF. The CDR3 nucleotides are TGTGCCAGCAGCCAAGTCCACGGCTATGGCTACACCTTC.

This clonotype was counted between two and nine times. This chain joins TRBV7-6 and TRBJ2-3; the match to TRBD1 covers 8 bases. Germline CDR1 reads SGHVS; CDR2 reads FNYEAQ. V shed 2 bases and J 2 bases; nucleotides not matched to a gene: 12. The CDR3 loop spans 18 amino acids. CDR3 region: CASSLLPATGGLTDTQYF. The CDR3 DNA sequence: TGTGCCAGCAGCTTACTCCCTGCCACAGGGGGGCTCACAGATACGCAGTATTTT.

This clonotype was picked up one time. The chain is built from TRBV5-4 and TRBJ2-4, with 7 bases lining up with TRBD1. The CDR3 spans 14 residues. With 4 bases clipped from V and 3 bases from J, the junction kept 4 bases outside the gene matches. CDR1 and CDR2 from the germline V gene are SGHNT and YYREEE (reference sequence). The CDR3 region has the DNA TGTGCCAGCAGCCTAAGGGACAGCAAAAACATTCAGTACTTC. It is translated as CASSLRDSKNIQYF.